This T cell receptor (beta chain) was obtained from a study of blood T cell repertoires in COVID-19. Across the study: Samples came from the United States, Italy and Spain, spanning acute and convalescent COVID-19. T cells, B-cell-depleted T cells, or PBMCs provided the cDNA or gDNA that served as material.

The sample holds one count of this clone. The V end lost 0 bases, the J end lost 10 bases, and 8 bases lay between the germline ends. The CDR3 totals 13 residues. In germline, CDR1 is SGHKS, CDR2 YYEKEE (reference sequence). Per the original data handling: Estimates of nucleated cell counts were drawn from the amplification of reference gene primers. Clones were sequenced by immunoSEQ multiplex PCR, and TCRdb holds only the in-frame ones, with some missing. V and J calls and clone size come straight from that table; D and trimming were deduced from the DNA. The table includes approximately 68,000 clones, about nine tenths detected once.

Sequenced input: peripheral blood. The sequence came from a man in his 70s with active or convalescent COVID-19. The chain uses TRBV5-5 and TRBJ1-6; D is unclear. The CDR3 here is CASSLGAGSPLHF. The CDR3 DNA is TGTGCCAGCAGCTTGGGGGCAGGATCACCCCTCCACTTT.